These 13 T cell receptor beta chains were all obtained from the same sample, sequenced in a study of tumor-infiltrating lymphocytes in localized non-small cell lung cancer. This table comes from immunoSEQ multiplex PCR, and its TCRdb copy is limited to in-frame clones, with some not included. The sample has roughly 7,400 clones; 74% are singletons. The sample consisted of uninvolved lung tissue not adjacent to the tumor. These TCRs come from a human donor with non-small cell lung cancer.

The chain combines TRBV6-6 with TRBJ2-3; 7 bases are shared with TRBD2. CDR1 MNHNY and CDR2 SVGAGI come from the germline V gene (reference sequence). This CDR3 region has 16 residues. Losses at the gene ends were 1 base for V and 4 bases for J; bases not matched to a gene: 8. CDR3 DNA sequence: TGTGCCAGCAGTTACTTGGGCGGGAGTATATCAGATACGCAGTATTTT. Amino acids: CASSYLGGSISDTQYF.

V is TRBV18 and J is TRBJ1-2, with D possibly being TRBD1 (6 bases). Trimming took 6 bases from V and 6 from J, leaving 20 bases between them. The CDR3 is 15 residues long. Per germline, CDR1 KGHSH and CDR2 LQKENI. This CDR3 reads CASSQGTSWGDGYTF. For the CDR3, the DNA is TGTGCCAGCTCGCAGGGGACGAGCTGGGGCGATGGCTACACCTTC. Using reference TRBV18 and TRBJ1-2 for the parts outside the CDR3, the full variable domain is NAGVMQNPRHLVRRRGQEARLRCSPMKGHSHVYWYRQLPEEGLKFMVYLQKENIIDESGMPKERFSAEFPKEGPSILRIQQVVRGDSAAYFCASSQGTSWGDGYTFGSGTRLTVV.

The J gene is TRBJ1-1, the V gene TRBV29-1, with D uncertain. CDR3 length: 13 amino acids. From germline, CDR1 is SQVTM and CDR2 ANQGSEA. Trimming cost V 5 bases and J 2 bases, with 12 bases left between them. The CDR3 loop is CSVPTEGNTEAFF. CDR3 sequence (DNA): TGCAGCGTTCCTACAGAGGGAAACACTGAAGCTTTCTTT.

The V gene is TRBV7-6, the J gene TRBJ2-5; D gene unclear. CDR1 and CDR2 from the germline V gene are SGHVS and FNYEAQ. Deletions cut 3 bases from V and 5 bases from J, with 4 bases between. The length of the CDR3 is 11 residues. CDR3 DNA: TGTGCCAGCAGCTTGAGTGAGACCCAGTACTTC. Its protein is CASSLSETQYF.

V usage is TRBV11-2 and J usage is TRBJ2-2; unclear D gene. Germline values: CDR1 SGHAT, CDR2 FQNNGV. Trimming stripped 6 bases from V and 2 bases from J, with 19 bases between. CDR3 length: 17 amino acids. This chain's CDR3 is CASRGTVGPLNTGELFF. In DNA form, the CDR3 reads TGTGCCAGCAGAGGAACTGTTGGCCCCCTCAACACCGGGGAGCTGTTTTTT.

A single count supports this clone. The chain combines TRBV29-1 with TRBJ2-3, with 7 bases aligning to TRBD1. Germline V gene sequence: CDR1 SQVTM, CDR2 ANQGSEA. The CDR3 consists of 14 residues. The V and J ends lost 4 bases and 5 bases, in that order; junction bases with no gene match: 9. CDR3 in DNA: TGCAGCGTTGGTAGGGGACAGCCGCAAGATACGCAGTATTTT. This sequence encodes CSVGRGQPQDTQYF.

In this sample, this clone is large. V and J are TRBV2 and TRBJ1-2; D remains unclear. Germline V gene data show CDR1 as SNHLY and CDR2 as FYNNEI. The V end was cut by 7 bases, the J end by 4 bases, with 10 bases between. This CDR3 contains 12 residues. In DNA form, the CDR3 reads TGTGCCAGCAAGGAGGGAGGCTATGGCTACACCTTC. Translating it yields CASKEGGYGYTF.

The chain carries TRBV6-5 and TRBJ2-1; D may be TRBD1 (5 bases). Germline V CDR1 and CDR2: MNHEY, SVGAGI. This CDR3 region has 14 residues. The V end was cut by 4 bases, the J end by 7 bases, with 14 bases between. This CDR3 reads CASSFSSQGNEQFF. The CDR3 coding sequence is TGTGCCAGCAGTTTTTCTAGTCAGGGAAATGAGCAGTTCTTC.

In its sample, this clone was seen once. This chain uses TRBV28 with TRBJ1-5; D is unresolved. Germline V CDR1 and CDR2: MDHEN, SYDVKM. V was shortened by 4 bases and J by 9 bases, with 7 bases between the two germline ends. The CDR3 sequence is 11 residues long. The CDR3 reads CASSSTRPQHF. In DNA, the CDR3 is TGTGCCAGCAGTTCCACCCGGCCCCAGCATTTT.

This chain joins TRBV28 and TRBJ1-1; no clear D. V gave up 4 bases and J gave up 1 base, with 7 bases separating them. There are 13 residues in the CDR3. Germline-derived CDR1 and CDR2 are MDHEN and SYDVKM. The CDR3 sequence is CASSSTPNTEAFF. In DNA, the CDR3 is TGTGCCAGCAGTTCCACACCGAACACTGAAGCTTTCTTT.

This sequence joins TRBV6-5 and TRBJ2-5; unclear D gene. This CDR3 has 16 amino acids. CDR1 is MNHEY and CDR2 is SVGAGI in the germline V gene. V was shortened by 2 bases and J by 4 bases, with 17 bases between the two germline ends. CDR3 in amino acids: CASSYRSSSTGETQYF. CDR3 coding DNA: TGTGCCAGCAGTTACCGTAGCTCATCGACGGGAGAGACCCAGTACTTC.

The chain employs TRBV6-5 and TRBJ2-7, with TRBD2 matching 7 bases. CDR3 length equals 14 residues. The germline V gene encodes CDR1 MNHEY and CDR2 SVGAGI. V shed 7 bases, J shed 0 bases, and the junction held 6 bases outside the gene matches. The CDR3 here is CASKVRTSSYEQYF. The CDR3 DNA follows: TGTGCCAGCAAGGTTAGGACTAGCTCCTACGAGCAGTACTTC.

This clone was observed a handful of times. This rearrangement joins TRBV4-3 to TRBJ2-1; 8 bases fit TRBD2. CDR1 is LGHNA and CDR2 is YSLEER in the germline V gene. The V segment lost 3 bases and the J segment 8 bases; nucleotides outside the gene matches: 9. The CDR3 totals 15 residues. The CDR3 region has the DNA TGCGCCAGCAGCCAGGGGGCGGGAGGCTGGGATGAGCAGTTCTTC. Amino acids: CASSQGAGGWDEQFF.